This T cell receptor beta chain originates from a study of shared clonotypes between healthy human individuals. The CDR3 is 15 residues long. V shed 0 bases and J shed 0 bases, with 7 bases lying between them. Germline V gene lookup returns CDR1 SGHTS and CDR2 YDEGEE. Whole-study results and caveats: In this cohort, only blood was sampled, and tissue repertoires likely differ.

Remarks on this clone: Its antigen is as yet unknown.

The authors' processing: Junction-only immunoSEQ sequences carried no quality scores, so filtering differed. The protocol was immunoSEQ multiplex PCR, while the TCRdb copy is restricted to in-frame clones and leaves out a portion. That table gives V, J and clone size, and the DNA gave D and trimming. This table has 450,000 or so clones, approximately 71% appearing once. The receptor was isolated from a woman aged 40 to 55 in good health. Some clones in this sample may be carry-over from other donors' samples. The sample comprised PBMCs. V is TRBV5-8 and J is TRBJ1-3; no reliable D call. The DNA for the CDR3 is TGTGCCAGCAGCTTGGACGGAGTCTCTGGAAACACCATATATTTT. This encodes CASSLDGVSGNTIYF. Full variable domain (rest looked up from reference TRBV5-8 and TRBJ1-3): EAGVTQSPTHLIKTRGQQATLRCSPISGHTSVYWYQQALGLGLQFLLWYDEGEERNRGNFPPRFSGRQFPNYSSELNVNALELEDSALYLCASSLDGVSGNTIYFGEGSWLTVV.